This is a list of T cell receptor beta chains from one sample in a study of blood T cell repertoires in COVID-19. TCRdb's table, derived via immunoSEQ multiplex PCR, lists solely in-frame clones and lacks some. Among approximately 250,000 clones, over 80% were seen once, and the ten largest hold roughly 1.4%. The sample consisted of peripheral blood. The receptors stem from a woman aged 40 to 55 who had recovered from COVID-19. The CDR3 runs from the conserved cysteine through the conserved F or W. The order of the fields is V gene, clone size, D gene, J gene, CDR3 DNA, CDR3 protein. A D gene is named only where the DNA matches it firmly. Clone size is not always given. Where it is, it says once, few, many or a class for expanded clones.

v_call: TRBV4-2; clone_size: once; d_call: TRBD1; j_call: TRBJ2-5; cdr3_nt: TGTGCCAGCAGCCAAGCGTACGATCAGGGGGCGCAGACCCAGTACTTC; cdr3_aa: CASSQAYDQGAQTQYF
v_call: TRBV20-1; clone_size: few; d_call: NA; j_call: TRBJ1-1; cdr3_nt: TGTCCTTGGGAGGCGGGAGCTTTCTTT; cdr3_aa: CPWEAGAFF
v_call: TRBV5-1; clone_size: once; d_call: NA; j_call: TRBJ2-2; cdr3_nt: TGCGCCAGCAGCTTGGGTAGCACCGGGGAGCTGTTTTTT; cdr3_aa: CASSLGSTGELFF
v_call: TRBV9; clone_size: NA; d_call: NA; j_call: TRBJ2-2; cdr3_nt: TGTGCCAGCAGCGTGGGGGGATTGCCCGGGGAGCTGTTTTTT; cdr3_aa: CASSVGGLPGELFF
v_call: TRBV11-1; clone_size: NA; d_call: TRBD1; j_call: TRBJ1-1; cdr3_nt: TGTGCCAGCAGCTTCCTTCAGGGGGCATACACTGAAGCTTTCTTT; cdr3_aa: CASSFLQGAYTEAFF
v_call: TRBV5-1; clone_size: NA; d_call: NA; j_call: TRBJ1-2; cdr3_nt: TGCGCCAGCAGCCCTGGAGGGAACTATGGCTACACCTTC; cdr3_aa: CASSPGGNYGYTF
v_call: TRBV10-3; clone_size: NA; d_call: TRBD1; j_call: TRBJ2-5; cdr3_nt: TGTGCCATCAGACCCGGGACAGGGTTTACGCCAGGGGAGACCCAGTACTTC; cdr3_aa: CAIRPGTGFTPGETQYF
v_call: TRBV11-3; clone_size: NA; d_call: TRBD1; j_call: TRBJ1-1; cdr3_nt: TGTGCCAGCAGCTTAGAGACAGGGTTGAGGTCTGAAGCTTTCTTT; cdr3_aa: CASSLETGLRSEAFF
v_call: TRBV18; clone_size: few; d_call: NA; j_call: TRBJ1-3; cdr3_nt: TGTGCCAGCTCAGAATCCGGGACTCGAAACACCATATATTTT; cdr3_aa: CASSESGTRNTIYF
v_call: TRBV12-5; clone_size: NA; d_call: TRBD1; j_call: TRBJ2-2; cdr3_nt: TGTGCTAGTGGTTCGGACAGGGGTTTCACCGGGGAGCTGTTTTTT; cdr3_aa: CASGSDRGFTGELFF
v_call: TRBV12-3/TRBV12-4; clone_size: once; d_call: NA; j_call: TRBJ2-7; cdr3_nt: TGTGCCAGCAGCCAGAGGCGGGCCGAGCAGTACTTC; cdr3_aa: CASSQRRAEQYF
v_call: TRBV19; clone_size: once; d_call: TRBD1; j_call: TRBJ1-1; cdr3_nt: TGTGCCAGTAGTGTGGGGCCGGGACAGGGGGGACGTTTAGCGAACACTGAAGCTTTCTTT; cdr3_aa: CASSVGPGQGGRLANTEAFF
v_call: TRBV5-1; clone_size: NA; d_call: NA; j_call: TRBJ2-7; cdr3_nt: TGCGCCAGCAGCTTGTCCTCAGGGACCTACGAGCAGTACTTC; cdr3_aa: CASSLSSGTYEQYF
v_call: TRBV10-3; clone_size: NA; d_call: TRBD2; j_call: TRBJ2-1; cdr3_nt: TGTGCCATCAGTGATCCGGGGGGAACCAGCTCCTACAATGAGCAGTTCTTC; cdr3_aa: CAISDPGGTSSYNEQFF
v_call: TRBV3-1/TRBV3-2; clone_size: NA; d_call: NA; j_call: TRBJ1-6; cdr3_nt: TGTGCCAGCAGCCAAGATAGACAGCCACCCCTCCACTTT; cdr3_aa: CASSQDRQPPLHF
v_call: TRBV2; clone_size: NA; d_call: NA; j_call: TRBJ2-5; cdr3_nt: TGTGCCGGTCTCGGGATCCACGGCCGGGAGACCCAGTACTTC; cdr3_aa: CAGLGIHGRETQYF
v_call: TRBV2; clone_size: NA; d_call: TRBD1; j_call: TRBJ2-3; cdr3_nt: TGTGCCAGCTCCTTCCAGGGGACAGATGCGCAGTATTTT; cdr3_aa: CASSFQGTDAQYF
v_call: TRBV5-1; clone_size: NA; d_call: TRBD1; j_call: TRBJ2-5; cdr3_nt: TGCGCCAGCACCTCATCCTATACAGGGGGGCGCGGAGAGACCCAGTACTTC; cdr3_aa: CASTSSYTGGRGETQYF